Described below is a single T cell receptor (beta chain) sequence and its context. Measured with immunoSEQ multiplex PCR; TCRdb has only the in-frame clones, and not every one. The sample contains about 78,000 clones, approximately 84% of which appear only once. The source of the sample is a study of identifying expanded T cells in peripheral blood. V shed 6 bases and J shed 1 base, with 4 bases lying between them. The CDR3 runs to 10 residues. The V gene's germline CDR1 is DFQATT and CDR2 SNEGSKA (reference sequence). Source material: blood. This receptor was identified in a person aged 18 to 75 in good health. J is TRBJ2-7 and V is TRBV20-1; D is unclear. The CDR3 DNA reads TGCAGTGCCCGGTCCTACGAGCAGTACTTC. Translating it yields CSARSYEQYF.